In its sample, the clone carrying this T cell receptor (beta chain) was seen many times. TCRdb reprocessed the 5' RACE reads via MiXCR and lists one record per CDR3 protein. The data show under 65,000 distinct CDR3 sequences, with about 25% seen just once and about 5% held by the top ten. Time point here: technical triplicate 2. These data are taken from a study of neurological immune-mediated disorders. V shed 6 bases and J 6 bases; nucleotides not matched to a gene: 17. CDR3 length equals 19 residues. Germline V gene sequence: CDR1 SGHRS, CDR2 YFSETQ. The rearrangement uses TRBV5-1 and TRBJ2-2, with 13 bases that match TRBD2. This receptor was obtained from a man in his sixties with HTLV-1-associated myelopathy (HAM/TSP). The material sequenced was PBMCs. CDR3 amino acids: CASTRGLAGVQGYAGELFF. In nucleotides, the CDR3 is TGCGCCAGCACTCGAGGACTAGCGGGAGTGCAAGGGTATGCCGGGGAGCTGTTTTTT. Combining the CDR3 with reference TRBV5-1 and TRBJ2-2 gives the whole variable domain KAGVTQTPRYLIKTRGQQVTLSCSPISGHRSVSWYQQTPGQGLQFLFEYFSETQRNKGNFPGRFSGRQFSNSRSEMNVSTLELGDSALYLCASTRGLAGVQGYAGELFFGEGSRLTVL.